The 17 T cell receptor beta chains below all came from one sample that was sequenced in a study of blood T cell repertoires in COVID-19. Profiled with immunoSEQ multiplex PCR; TCRdb holds only in-frame clones, not every one. The repertoire holds roughly 410,000 clones, with approximately 87% as singletons. The sample was peripheral blood. These receptors were taken from a woman aged 60 to 75 with COVID-19, enrolled during active disease.

The rearrangement uses TRBV10-3 and TRBJ1-1, with 7 bases fitting TRBD1. This CDR3 comprises 14 residues. Trimming took 11 bases from V and 0 from J; bases not matched to a gene: 9. CDR1 and CDR2 from the germline V gene are ENHRY and SYGVKD. DNA for the CDR3: TGTGCCTCCGACACAGGGGCCGTGAACACTGAAGCTTTCTTT. It encodes CASDTGAVNTEAFF.

This clone was seen once. V is TRBV2 and J is TRBJ1-3; 7 bases are a match to TRBD1. The length of the CDR3 is 14 residues. The V gene end was trimmed by 7 bases and the J gene end by 8 bases; junction bases not matched to a gene: 11. From germline, CDR1 is SNHLY and CDR2 FYNNEI. CDR3 region: CASKQGLETDTIYF. The CDR3 nucleotides read TGTGCCAGCAAACAGGGGTTAGAGACGGACACCATATATTTT.

V and J are TRBV28 and TRBJ2-1; 11 bases are a match to TRBD2. The junction had 8 bases not matched to a gene; V was cut back by 3 bases and J by 10 bases. The germline gives CDR1 MDHEN, CDR2 SYDVKM. The length of the CDR3 is 15 residues. CDR3 DNA: TGTGCCAGCAGTTTTATGGTAGCGGGGGGGCGGGAGCAGTTCTTC. It codes for CASSFMVAGGREQFF.

The rearrangement uses TRBV6-6 and TRBJ1-1; D uncertain. From germline, CDR1 is MNHNY and CDR2 SVGAGI (reference sequence). Deletions cut 7 bases from V and 3 bases from J, with 12 bases between. This CDR3 has 13 amino acids. The CDR3 region is CASTPSVHTEAFF. For the CDR3, the DNA is TGTGCCAGCACCCCCAGCGTTCACACTGAAGCTTTCTTT.

The chain recombines TRBV6-6 with TRBJ1-2; TRBD1 aligns across 7 bases. The germline gives CDR1 MNHNY, CDR2 SVGAGI (reference sequence). This CDR3 spans 15 amino acids. V gave up 5 bases and J gave up 4 bases; unmatched junction bases: 10. CDR3 bases: TGTGCCAGCAGTCCACCGGGACAGAGGTTCTATGGCTACACCTTC. This gives the protein CASSPPGQRFYGYTF.

The chain recombines TRBV5-6 with TRBJ2-3; 8 positions agree with TRBD1. The CDR3 covers 14 residues. Germline V gene lookup returns CDR1 SGHDT and CDR2 YYEEEE. V shed 3 bases, J shed 5 bases, and the junction held 5 bases outside the gene matches. DNA for the CDR3: TGTGCCAGCAGCTCCAGGGGGCCAAGAGATACGCAGTATTTT. As protein: CASSSRGPRDTQYF.

This chain uses TRBV20-1 with TRBJ1-4, with 7 bases matching TRBD1. The CDR3 has 10 residues. Germline CDR1 is DFQATT and CDR2 is SNEGSKA (reference sequence). J lost 11 bases, V lost 6 bases, and 3 bases had no gene match. CDR3 nucleotides: TGCAGTGCAATACAGGGGAAACTGTTTTTT. It is translated as CSAIQGKLFF.

The chain couples TRBV12-3 or TRBV12-4 to TRBJ1-1; D is possibly TRBD1 (6 bases). The CDR3 runs 13 residues. V was trimmed by 7 bases and J by 0 bases, leaving 9 bases between them. The DNA for the CDR3 is TGTGCCAGCAAAGACAGGATGAACACTGAAGCTTTCTTT. This sequence encodes CASKDRMNTEAFF.

The chain joins TRBV18 to TRBJ2-2; D not resolved. The CDR3 consists of 13 residues. The germline V and J ends were trimmed by 4 bases and 3 bases, with 6 bases remaining between them. Germline V gives CDR1 KGHSH, CDR2 LQKENI. Here the CDR3 reads CASSRGDTGELFF. The CDR3 DNA is TGTGCCAGCTCACGTGGAGACACCGGGGAGCTGTTTTTT. Using reference TRBV18 and TRBJ2-2 for the parts outside the CDR3, the full variable domain is NAGVMQNPRHLVRRRGQEARLRCSPMKGHSHVYWYRQLPEEGLKFMVYLQKENIIDESGMPKERFSAEFPKEGPSILRIQQVVRGDSAAYFCASSRGDTGELFFGEGSRLTVL.

J is TRBJ1-1 and V is TRBV4-1; 8 nucleotides agree with TRBD1. The V gene's germline CDR1 is MGHRA and CDR2 YSYEKL. The V gene end was trimmed by 1 base and the J gene end by 3 bases; junction bases not matched to a gene: 4. CDR3 length equals 15 residues. The DNA of the CDR3 is TGCGCCAGCAGCCAAGGGGACAGGACGGACACTGAAGCTTTCTTT. As protein: CASSQGDRTDTEAFF.

As to this clone: In the same sample, other DNA sequences code for this CDR3. V usage is TRBV19 and J usage is TRBJ1-5; D remains unclear. The CDR3 sequence is 13 residues long. Trimming removed 3 bases at V and 2 bases at J, with 5 bases between. CDR1 is LNHDA, CDR2 SQIVND, per germline (reference sequence). CDR3 residues: CASSISGNQPQHF. The CDR3 bases are TGTGCCAGTAGTATCTCTGGCAATCAGCCCCAGCATTTT.

The V and J genes are TRBV3-1 (or the pseudogene TRBV3-2) and TRBJ2-1, with TRBD1 identical over 11 bases. The CDR3 length is 15 residues. Looked up from germline, CDR1 is LGHDT and CDR2 is YNNKEL (reference sequence). V shed 4 bases and J 7 bases; nucleotides not matched to a gene: 6. The CDR3 bases are TGTGCCAGCAGCCTGGCGGGACAGGGGGGGAATGAGCAGTTCTTC. It encodes CASSLAGQGGNEQFF.

The V gene is TRBV5-1, the J gene TRBJ2-3; D unclear. Trimming removed 4 bases from V and 2 bases from J, with 8 bases in between. CDR1 is SGHRS and CDR2 is YFSETQ in the germline V gene. This CDR3 has 13 amino acids. The CDR3 loop reads CASSLWSTDTQYF. The CDR3 bases are TGCGCCAGCAGCCTATGGTCCACAGATACGCAGTATTTT.

The rearrangement uses TRBV19 and TRBJ2-3; perhaps TRBD2 as D (7 bases). CDR1 is LNHDA and CDR2 is SQIVND in the germline V gene (reference sequence). Trimming took off 4 bases at V and 6 bases at J, with 17 bases between the two ends. The CDR3 is 15 residues long. The CDR3 loop is CASSTTGRGRDTQYF. CDR3 nucleotide sequence: TGTGCCAGTAGTACAACAGGGAGGGGCAGGGATACGCAGTATTTT.

The chain combines TRBV5-1 with TRBJ2-5; perhaps TRBD1 as D (6 bases). The CDR3 totals 15 residues. With 4 bases removed from V and 2 bases from J, the gap between germline ends came to 15 bases. Per germline, CDR1 SGHRS and CDR2 YFSETQ. The CDR3 coding sequence is TGCGCCAGCAGCAGCGTTGGACAGTCACAAGAGACCCAGTACTTC. Protein: CASSSVGQSQETQYF.

The J gene is TRBJ1-1, the V gene TRBV7-2; 7 nucleotides align to TRBD1. Trimming cost V 5 bases and J 1 base; bases outside gene matches: 4. Per germline, CDR1 SGHTA and CDR2 FQGNSA. The CDR3 is 14 residues long. CDR3 DNA: TGTGCCAGCAGCATCTCAGGGGGGAACACTGAAGCTTTCTTT. Translated, it gives CASSISGGNTEAFF.

V gene TRBV5-4 combines with J gene TRBJ1-2, with 8 bases lining up with TRBD1. Germline CDR1 is SGHNT and CDR2 is YYREEE (reference sequence). The trim removed 4 bases at V and 2 bases at J, leaving 10 bases unmatched. CDR3 length: 16 amino acids. CDR3: CASSTAQGASNYGYTF. The CDR3 DNA reads as TGTGCCAGCAGCACTGCCCAGGGGGCATCAAACTATGGCTACACCTTC.